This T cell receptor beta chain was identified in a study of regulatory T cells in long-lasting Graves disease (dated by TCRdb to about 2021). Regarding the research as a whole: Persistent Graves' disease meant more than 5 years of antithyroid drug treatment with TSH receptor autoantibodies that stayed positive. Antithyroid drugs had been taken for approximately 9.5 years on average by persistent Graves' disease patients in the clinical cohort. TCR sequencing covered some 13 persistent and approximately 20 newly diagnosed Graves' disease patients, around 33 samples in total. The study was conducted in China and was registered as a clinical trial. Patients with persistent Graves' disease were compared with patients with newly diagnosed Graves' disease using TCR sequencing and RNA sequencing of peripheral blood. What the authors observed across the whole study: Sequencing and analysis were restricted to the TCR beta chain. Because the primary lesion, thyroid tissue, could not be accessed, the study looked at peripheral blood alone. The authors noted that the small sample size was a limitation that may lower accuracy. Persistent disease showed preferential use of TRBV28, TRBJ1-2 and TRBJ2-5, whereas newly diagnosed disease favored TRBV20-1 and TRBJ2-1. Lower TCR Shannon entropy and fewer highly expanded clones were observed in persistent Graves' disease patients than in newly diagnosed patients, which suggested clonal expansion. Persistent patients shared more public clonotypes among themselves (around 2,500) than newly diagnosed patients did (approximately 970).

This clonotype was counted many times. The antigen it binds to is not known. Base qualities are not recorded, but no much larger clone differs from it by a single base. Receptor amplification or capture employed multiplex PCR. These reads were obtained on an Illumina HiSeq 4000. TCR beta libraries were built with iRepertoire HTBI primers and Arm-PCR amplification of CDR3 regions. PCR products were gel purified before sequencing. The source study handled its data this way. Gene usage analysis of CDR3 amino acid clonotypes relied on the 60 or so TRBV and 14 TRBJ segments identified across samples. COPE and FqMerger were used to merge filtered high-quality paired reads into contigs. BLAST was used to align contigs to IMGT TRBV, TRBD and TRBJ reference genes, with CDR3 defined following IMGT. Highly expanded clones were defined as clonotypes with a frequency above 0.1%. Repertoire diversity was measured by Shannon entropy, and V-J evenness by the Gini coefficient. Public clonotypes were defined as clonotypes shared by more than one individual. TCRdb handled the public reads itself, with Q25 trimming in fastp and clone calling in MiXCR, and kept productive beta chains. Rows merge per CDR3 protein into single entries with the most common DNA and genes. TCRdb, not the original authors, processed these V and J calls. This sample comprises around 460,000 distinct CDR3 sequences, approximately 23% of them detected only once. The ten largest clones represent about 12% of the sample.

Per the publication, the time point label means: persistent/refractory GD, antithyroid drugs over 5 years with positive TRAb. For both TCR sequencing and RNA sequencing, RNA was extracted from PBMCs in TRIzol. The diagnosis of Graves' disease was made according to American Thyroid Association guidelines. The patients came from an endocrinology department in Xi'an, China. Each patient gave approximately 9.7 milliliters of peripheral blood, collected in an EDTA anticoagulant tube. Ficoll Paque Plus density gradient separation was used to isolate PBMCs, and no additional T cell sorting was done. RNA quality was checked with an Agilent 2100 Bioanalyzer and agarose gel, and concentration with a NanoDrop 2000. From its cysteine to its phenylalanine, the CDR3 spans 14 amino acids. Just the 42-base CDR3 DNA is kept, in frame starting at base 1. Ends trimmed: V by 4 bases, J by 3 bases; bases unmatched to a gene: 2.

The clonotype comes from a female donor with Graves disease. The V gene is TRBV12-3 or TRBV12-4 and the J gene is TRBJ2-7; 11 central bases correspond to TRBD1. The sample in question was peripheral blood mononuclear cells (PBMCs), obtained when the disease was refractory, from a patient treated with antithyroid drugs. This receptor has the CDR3 CASSSDRGLYEQYF. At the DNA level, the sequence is TGTGCCAGCAGTTCGGACAGGGGGCTCTACGAGCAGTACTTC.